The following is a T cell receptor (beta chain) sequence with its context. Its antigen is undetermined. These data come from a study of T-cell memory formation after mild COVID-19. General study points: Memory sampled before infection contained some responding clones, suggesting cross-reactive memory joined.

Each CDR3 protein is one row after TCRdb ran MiXCR on the 5' RACE reads. Seen here are over 450,000 distinct CDR3 sequences, about a fifth observed once, and the top ten hold around 12%. The length of the CDR3 is 15 residues. Looked up from germline, CDR1 is SGHRS and CDR2 is YFSETQ. J lost 6 bases, V lost 2 bases, and 7 bases had no gene match. The material sequenced was PBMCs or a T cell subset sorted from them (not recorded which). This chain connects TRBV5-1 to TRBJ1-4; 7 nucleotides align to TRBD1. This clonotype was obtained from an adult woman who had mild COVID-19 (a few samples of this study predate the infection). Cell type and time point are not known. The CDR3 nucleotides read TGCGCCAGCAGCTTTGACCAGGGGGTAGATGAAAAACTGTTTTTT. Its translation is CASSFDQGVDEKLFF.